This T cell receptor beta chain is drawn from a study of blood T cells in healthy people across ages. Study-level results: Measured against age, TCR beta diversity per million T cells decreased in a roughly linear manner.

This CDR3 contains 16 residues. CDR1 and CDR2 (germline): LGHDT, YNNKEL (reference sequence). A second 7 to 11 cycle PCR used barcoded and J-beta primers. Each TCR beta cDNA got a 12-nucleotide random molecular identifier. TCRdb re-called the 5' RACE reads through MiXCR, storing one row per CDR3 protein. This table has 650,000 to 700,000 distinct CDR3 sequences, about 34% appearing once. As regards this clonotype: The antigen remains unidentified.

The genes are TRBV3-1 and TRBJ2-4; D possibly corresponds to TRBD2 (5 bases). Gene TRBJ2-5 matches the end of the DNA better, so the J call may be wrong. What was sequenced was blood. The receptor was derived from an elderly woman in good health. The CDR3 sequence: CASSSSRGSLRETQYF. Here the CDR3 DNA reads TGTGCCAGCAGCTCCAGTCGGGGAAGCCTCAGGGAGACCCAGTACTTC.